A single TCR beta chain is shown here with its context. Its antigen is unidentified. These data come from a study of T-cell memory formation after mild COVID-19. In the study overall: Largely donor-specific sequence clusters came from two donors. Notes on the study in general: Mainly in CM and EM were contracting CD4+ clones; CD8+ were in EMRA.

5'RACE with constant-segment primers yielded barcoded, UMI-tagged TCR alpha and TCR beta cDNA libraries. TCRdb ran MiXCR on the 5' RACE reads and lists one entry per CDR3 protein. The sample lists about 620,000 distinct CDR3 sequences, approximately 18% occurring once. The CDR3 sequence is 15 residues long. Trimming took 0 bases from V and 2 from J, leaving 13 bases between them. Germline V gene sequence: CDR1 DFQATT, CDR2 SNEGSKA (reference sequence). This sequence was found in an adult woman who had mild COVID-19 (a few samples of this study predate the infection). Cell type and time point are not known. Material for sequencing was PBMCs or a T cell subset sorted from them (not recorded which). The chain recombines TRBV20-1 with TRBJ1-2; D unclear. The CDR3 region is CSARDRGGANYGYTF. CDR3 in DNA: TGCAGTGCTAGAGATCGGGGTGGAGCCAACTATGGCTACACCTTC.